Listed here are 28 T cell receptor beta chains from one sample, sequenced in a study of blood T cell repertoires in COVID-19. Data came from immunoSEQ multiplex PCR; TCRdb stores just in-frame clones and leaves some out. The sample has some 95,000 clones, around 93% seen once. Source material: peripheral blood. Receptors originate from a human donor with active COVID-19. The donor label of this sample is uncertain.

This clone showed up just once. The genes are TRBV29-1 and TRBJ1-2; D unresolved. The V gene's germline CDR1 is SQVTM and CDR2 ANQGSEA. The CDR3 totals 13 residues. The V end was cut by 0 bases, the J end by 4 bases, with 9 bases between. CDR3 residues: CSVEDHGIYGYTF. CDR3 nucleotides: TGCAGCGTTGAAGATCACGGGATCTATGGCTACACCTTC.

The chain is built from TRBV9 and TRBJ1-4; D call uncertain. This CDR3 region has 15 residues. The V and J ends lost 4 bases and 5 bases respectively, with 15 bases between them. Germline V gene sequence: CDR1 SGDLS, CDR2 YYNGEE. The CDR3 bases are TGTGCCAGCAGCAGATCAGGCAATTTCAATGAAAAACTGTTTTTT. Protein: CASSRSGNFNEKLFF.

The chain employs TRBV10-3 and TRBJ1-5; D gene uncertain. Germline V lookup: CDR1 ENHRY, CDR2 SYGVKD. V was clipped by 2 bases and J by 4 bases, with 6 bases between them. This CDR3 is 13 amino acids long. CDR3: CAISESGNQPQHF. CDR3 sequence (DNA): TGTGCCATCAGTGAGAGCGGGAATCAGCCCCAGCATTTT.

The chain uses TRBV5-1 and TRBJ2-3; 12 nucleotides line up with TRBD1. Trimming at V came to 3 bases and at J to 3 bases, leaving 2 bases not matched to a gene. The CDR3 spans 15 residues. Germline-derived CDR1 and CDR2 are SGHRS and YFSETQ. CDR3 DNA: TGCGCCAGCAGCTCGGGACAGGGGGCAACAGATACGCAGTATTTT. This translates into CASSSGQGATDTQYF. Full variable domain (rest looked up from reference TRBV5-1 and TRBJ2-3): KAGVTQTPRYLIKTRGQQVTLSCSPISGHRSVSWYQQTPGQGLQFLFEYFSETQRNKGNFPGRFSGRQFSNSRSEMNVSTLELGDSALYLCASSSGQGATDTQYFGPGTRLTVL.

CDR3 in amino acids: CATSDSTLQGPYEQYF. In nucleotides, the CDR3 is TGTGCCACCAGTGATTCTACCCTTCAGGGGCCCTACGAGCAGTACTTC. The rearrangement links TRBV24-1 to TRBJ2-7; D might be TRBD1 (6 bases). With 2 bases removed from V and 2 bases from J, the gap between germline ends came to 15 bases. The CDR3 spans 16 residues. Germline V gene data show CDR1 as KGHDR and CDR2 as SFDVKD.

The CDR3 reads CASSPQGSNEQFF. CDR3 nucleotides: TGTGCCAGCAGCCCACAGGGCAGCAATGAGCAGTTCTTC. The V and J genes are TRBV7-9 and TRBJ2-1, with D perhaps matching TRBD1 (6 bases). V shed 5 bases and J shed 6 bases, with 11 bases lying between them. CDR3 size: 13 residues. Germline lookup yields CDR1 SEHNR and CDR2 FQNEAQ (reference sequence).

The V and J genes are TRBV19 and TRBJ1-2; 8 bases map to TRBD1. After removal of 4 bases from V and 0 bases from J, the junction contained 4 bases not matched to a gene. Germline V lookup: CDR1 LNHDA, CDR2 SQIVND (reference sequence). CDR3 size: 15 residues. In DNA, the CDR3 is TGTGCCAGTAGTAAGGGACAGGCAGCTAACTATGGCTACACCTTC. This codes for CASSKGQAANYGYTF.

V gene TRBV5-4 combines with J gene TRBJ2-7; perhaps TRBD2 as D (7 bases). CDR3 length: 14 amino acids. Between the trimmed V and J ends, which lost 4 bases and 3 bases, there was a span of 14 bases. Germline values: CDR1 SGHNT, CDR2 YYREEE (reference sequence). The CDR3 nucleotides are TGTGCCAGCAGCCCGGGGGGCCTAAACTACGAGCAGTACTTC. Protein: CASSPGGLNYEQYF.

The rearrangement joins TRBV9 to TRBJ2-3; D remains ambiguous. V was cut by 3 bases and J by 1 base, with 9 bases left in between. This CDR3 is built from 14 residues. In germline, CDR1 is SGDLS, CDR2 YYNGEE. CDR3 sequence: CASSAGGGTDTQYF. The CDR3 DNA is TGTGCCAGCAGCGCCGGTGGTGGCACAGATACGCAGTATTTT.

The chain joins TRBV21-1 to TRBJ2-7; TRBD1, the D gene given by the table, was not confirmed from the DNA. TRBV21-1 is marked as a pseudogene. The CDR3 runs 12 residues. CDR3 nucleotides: TGTGCCAGCAGCCCGACAGGGGACGAGCAGTACTTC. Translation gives CASSPTGDEQYF.

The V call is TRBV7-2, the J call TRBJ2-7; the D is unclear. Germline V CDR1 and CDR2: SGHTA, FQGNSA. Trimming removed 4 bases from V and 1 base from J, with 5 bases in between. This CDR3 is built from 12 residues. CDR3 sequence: CASSSTSYEQYF. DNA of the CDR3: TGTGCCAGCAGCTCGACTTCCTACGAGCAGTACTTC.

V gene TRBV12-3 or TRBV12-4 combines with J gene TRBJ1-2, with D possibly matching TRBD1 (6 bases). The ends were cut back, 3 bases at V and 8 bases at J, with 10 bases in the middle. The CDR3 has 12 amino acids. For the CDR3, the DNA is TGTGCCAGCAGTTTTCAGGGGTCCGGCTACACCTTC. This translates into CASSFQGSGYTF.

The CDR3 sequence is CASAEGAAQPQHF. The DNA for the CDR3 is TGTGCCAGCGCGGAGGGGGCGGCTCAGCCCCAGCATTTT. This chain uses TRBV7-2 with TRBJ1-5; 7 bases map to TRBD1. The V gene end was trimmed by 8 bases and the J gene end by 6 bases; junction bases not matched to a gene: 7. In germline, CDR1 is SGHTA, CDR2 FQGNSA. The CDR3 runs 13 residues.

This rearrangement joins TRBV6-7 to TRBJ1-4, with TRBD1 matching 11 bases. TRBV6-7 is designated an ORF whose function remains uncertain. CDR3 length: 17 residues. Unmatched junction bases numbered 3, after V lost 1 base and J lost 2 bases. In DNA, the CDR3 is TGTGCCAGCAGTTACTGGGGACAGGGGGGGACTAATGAAAAACTGTTTTTT. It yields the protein CASSYWGQGGTNEKLFF.

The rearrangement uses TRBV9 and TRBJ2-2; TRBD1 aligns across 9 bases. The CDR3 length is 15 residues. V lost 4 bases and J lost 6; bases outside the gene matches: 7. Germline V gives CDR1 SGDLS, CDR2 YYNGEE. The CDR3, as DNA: TGTGCCAGCAGCCCGGGACAGGGCTTCTCCGGGGAGCTGTTTTTT. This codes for CASSPGQGFSGELFF.

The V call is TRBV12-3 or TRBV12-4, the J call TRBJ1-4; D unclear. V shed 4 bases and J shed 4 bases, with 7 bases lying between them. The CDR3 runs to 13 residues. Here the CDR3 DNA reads TGTGCCAGCAGTTCTCTGCGTAATGAAAAACTGTTTTTT. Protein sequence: CASSSLRNEKLFF.

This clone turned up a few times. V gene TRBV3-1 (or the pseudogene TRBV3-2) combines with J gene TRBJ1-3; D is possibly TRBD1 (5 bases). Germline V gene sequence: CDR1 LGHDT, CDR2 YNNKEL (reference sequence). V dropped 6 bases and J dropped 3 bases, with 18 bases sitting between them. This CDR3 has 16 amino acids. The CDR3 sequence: CASSPRAGGIGNTIYF. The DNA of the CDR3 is TGTGCCAGCAGTCCAAGGGCCGGGGGTATTGGAAACACCATATATTTT.

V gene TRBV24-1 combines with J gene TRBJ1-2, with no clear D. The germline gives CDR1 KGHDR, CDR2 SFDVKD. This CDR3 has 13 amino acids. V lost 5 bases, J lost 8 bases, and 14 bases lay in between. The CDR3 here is CATSGGQFEGYTF. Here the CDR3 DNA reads TGTGCCACCAGTGGTGGGCAGTTTGAAGGCTACACCTTC.

CDR3 bases: TGTGCCAGCAGTGATTGGGGTGGGACAGATAATGAAAAACTGTTTTTT. This encodes CASSDWGGTDNEKLFF. The rearrangement joins TRBV25-1 to TRBJ1-4, with 7 bases that match TRBD1. CDR1 is MGHDK, CDR2 SYGVNS, per germline. The J segment lost 4 bases and the V segment lost 3 bases, leaving 8 bases of the junction unmatched. The CDR3 totals 16 residues.

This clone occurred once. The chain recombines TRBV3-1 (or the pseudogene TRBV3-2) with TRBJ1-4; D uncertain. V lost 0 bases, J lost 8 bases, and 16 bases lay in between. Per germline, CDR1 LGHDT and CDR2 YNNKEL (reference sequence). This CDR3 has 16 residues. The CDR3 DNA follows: TGTGCCAGCAGCCAAGATCTGACGGGAGTTAAGGAAAAACTGTTTTTT. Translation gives CASSQDLTGVKEKLFF.

The CDR3 region has the DNA TGCAGTGCCCTTCCCGGGGTCACCCAGTACTTC. This gives the protein CSALPGVTQYF. J is TRBJ2-5 and V is TRBV20-1; perhaps TRBD2 as D (5 bases). The CDR3 consists of 11 residues. Trimming removed 6 bases from V and 8 bases from J, with 13 bases in between. Germline CDR1 is DFQATT and CDR2 is SNEGSKA (reference sequence).

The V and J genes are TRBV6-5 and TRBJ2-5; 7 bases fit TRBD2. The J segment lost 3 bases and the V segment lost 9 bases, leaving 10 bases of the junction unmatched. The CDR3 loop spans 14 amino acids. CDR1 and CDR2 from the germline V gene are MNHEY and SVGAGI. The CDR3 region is CASERQRGEETQYF. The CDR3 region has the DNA TGTGCCAGTGAGCGCCAGCGGGGTGAAGAGACCCAGTACTTC.

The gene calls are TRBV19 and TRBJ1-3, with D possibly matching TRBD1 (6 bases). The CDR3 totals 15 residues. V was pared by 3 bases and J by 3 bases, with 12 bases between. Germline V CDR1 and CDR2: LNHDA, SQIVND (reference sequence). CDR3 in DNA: TGTGCCAGTAGTATCTCCCGGGACATTGGAAACACCATATATTTT. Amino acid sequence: CASSISRDIGNTIYF.

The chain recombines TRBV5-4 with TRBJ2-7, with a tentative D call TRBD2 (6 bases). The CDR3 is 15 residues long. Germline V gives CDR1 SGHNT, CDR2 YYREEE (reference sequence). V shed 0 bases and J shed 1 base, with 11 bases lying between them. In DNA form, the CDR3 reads TGTGCCAGCAGCTTGGTGCGGGGAGAGTCCTACGAGCAGTACTTC. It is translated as CASSLVRGESYEQYF.

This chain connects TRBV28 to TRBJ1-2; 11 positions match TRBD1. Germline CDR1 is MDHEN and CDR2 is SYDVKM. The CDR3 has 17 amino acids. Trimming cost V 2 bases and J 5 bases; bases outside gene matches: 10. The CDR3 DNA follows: TGTGCCAGCAGTTTAGCCGGGACAGGGGGACTCCAATATGGCTACACCTTC. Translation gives CASSLAGTGGLQYGYTF.

The CDR3 DNA is TGTGCCAGCAGCTTAGCCAAGTCGGGGTGGAATGAGCAGTTCTTC. This gives the protein CASSLAKSGWNEQFF. The chain links TRBV11-2 to TRBJ2-1; tentative D call: TRBD2 (5 bases). The CDR3 is made up of 15 amino acids. Germline CDR1 SGHAT, CDR2 FQNNGV. With 1 base removed from V and 7 bases from J, the gap between germline ends came to 14 bases.

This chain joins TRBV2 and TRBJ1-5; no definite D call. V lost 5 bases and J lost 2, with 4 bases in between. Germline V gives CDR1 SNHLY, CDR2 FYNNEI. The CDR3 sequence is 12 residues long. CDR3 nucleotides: TGTGCCAGCAGTTCAGGCAATCAGCCCCAGCATTTT. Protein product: CASSSGNQPQHF.

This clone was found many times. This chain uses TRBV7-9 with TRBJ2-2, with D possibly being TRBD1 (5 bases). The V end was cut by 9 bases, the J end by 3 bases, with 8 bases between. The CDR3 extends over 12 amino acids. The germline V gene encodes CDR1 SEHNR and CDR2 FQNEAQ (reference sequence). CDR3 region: CARQEYTGELFF. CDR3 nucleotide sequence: TGTGCCAGACAGGAGTACACCGGGGAGCTGTTTTTT. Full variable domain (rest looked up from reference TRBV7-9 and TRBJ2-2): DTGVSQNPRHKITKRGQNVTFRCDPISEHNRLYWYRQTLGQGPEFLTYFQNEAQLEKSRLLSDRFSAERPKGSFSTLEIQRTEQGDSAMYLCARQEYTGELFFGEGSRLTVL.